This T cell receptor (beta chain) stems from a study of PD-L1 blockade in urothelial cancer. The CDR3 length is 19 residues. Trimming at V came to 1 base and at J to 7 bases, leaving 15 bases not matched to a gene. Germline V gene data show CDR1 as SGHVS and CDR2 as FNYEAQ. Clones were sequenced by immunoSEQ multiplex PCR, and TCRdb holds only the in-frame ones, with some missing. The sample holds tens of thousands of clones; about 80% are singletons and the top ten take roughly 9.5%. The sample in question was PBMCs, obtained around atezolizumab (anti-PD-L1) treatment. The chain employs TRBV7-6 and TRBJ2-7; 14 bases are a match to TRBD2. This receptor was taken from an older man with urothelial cancer. The CDR3 protein is CASSLEGTSGSVKWEEQYF. The CDR3 DNA reads as TGTGCCAGCAGCTTAGAAGGGACTAGCGGGAGTGTTAAGTGGGAAGAGCAGTACTTC.